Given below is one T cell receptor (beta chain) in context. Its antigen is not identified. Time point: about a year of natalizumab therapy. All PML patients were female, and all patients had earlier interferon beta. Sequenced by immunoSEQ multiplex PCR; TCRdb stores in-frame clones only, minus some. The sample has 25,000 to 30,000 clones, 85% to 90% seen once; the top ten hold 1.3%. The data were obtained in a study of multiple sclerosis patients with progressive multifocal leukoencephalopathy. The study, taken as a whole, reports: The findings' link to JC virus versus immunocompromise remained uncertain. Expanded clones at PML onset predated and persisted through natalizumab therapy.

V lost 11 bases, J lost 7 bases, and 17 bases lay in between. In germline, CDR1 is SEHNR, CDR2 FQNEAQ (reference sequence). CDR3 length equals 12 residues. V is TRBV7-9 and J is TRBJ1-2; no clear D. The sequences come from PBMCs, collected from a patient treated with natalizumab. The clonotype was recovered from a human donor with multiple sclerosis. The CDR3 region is CAVSVGVPGYTF. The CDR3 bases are TGTGCCGTTTCTGTCGGGGTTCCTGGCTACACCTTC.